The sequence of this T cell receptor beta chain was determined in a study of OX40 agonist ivuxolimab in advanced cancers. TCRdb's table, derived via immunoSEQ multiplex PCR, lists solely in-frame clones and lacks some. The sample has 60,000 to 85,000 clones; approximately 92% are singletons. V lost 7 bases and J lost 5, with 14 bases in between. Germline V gene sequence: CDR1 MNHEY, CDR2 SVGAGI. The CDR3 is 13 amino acids. The input for sequencing was CD4+ or CD8+ T cells sorted from blood, taken in a trial of the OX40 agonist ivuxolimab. This sequence joins TRBV6-5 and TRBJ2-5; either TRBD1 or TRBD2 may supply D (5 bases each). This receptor was identified in an adult with an advanced solid tumor such as melanoma, head and neck, liver or kidney cancer. This chain's CDR3 is CASTTGRAETQYF. The CDR3 DNA reads TGTGCCAGCACCACGGGGCGGGCGGAGACCCAGTACTTC.